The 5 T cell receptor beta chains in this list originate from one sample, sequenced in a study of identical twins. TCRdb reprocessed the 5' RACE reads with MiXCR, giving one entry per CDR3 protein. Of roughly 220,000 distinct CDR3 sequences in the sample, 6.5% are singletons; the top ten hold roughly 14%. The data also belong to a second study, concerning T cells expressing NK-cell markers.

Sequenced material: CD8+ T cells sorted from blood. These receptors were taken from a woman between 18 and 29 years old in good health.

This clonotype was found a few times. CDR3 sequence reads: CSAPTDLAGEPYNEQFF. In DNA form, the CDR3 reads TGCAGTGCCCCCACCGACCTAGCGGGAGAACCCTACAATGAGCAGTTCTTC. J is TRBJ2-1 and V is TRBV20-1; the match to TRBD2 covers 10 bases. V dropped 6 bases and J dropped 2; count of bases not matched to a gene: 13. The CDR3 extends over 17 amino acids. Germline assignment: CDR1 DFQATT and CDR2 SNEGSKA (reference sequence).

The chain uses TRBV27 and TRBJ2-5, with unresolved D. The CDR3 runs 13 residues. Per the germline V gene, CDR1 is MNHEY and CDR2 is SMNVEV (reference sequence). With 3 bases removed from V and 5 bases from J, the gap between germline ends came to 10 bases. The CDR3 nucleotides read TGTGCCAGCAGTTTGTTCGCCAAGGAGACCCAGTACTTC. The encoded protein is CASSLFAKETQYF.

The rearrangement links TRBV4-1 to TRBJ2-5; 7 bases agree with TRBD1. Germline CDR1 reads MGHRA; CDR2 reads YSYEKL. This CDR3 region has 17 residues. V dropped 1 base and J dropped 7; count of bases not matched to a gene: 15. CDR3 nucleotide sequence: TGCGCCAGCAGCCAAGGCCCTCTCCTTGGGCCAGGGGGGACCCAGTACTTC. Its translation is CASSQGPLLGPGGTQYF.

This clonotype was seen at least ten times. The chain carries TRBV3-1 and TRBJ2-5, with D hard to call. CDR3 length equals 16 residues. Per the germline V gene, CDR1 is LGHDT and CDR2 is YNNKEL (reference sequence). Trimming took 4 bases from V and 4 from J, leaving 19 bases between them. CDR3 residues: CASSPFFVSLRETQYF. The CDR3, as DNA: TGTGCCAGCAGCCCTTTCTTCGTGAGTCTTAGAGAGACCCAGTACTTC.

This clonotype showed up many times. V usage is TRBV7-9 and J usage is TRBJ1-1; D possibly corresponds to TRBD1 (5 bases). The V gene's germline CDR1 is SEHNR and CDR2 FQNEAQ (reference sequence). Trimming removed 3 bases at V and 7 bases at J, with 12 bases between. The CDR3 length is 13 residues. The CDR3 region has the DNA TGTGCCAGCAGCTTGGTCGACAGTAATGAAGCTTTCTTT. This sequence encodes CASSLVDSNEAFF. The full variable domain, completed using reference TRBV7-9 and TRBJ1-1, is DTGVSQNPRHKITKRGQNVTFRCDPISEHNRLYWYRQTLGQGPEFLTYFQNEAQLEKSRLLSDRFSAERPKGSFSTLEIQRTEQGDSAMYLCASSLVDSNEAFFGQGTRLTVV.